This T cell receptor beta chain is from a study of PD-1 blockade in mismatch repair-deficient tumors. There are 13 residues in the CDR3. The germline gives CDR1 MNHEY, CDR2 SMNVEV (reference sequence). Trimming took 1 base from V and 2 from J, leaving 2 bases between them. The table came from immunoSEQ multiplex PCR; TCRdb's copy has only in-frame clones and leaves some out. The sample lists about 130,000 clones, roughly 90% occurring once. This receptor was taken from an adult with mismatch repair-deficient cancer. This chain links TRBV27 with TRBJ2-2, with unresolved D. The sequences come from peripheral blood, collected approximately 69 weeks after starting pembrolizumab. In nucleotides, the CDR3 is TGTGCCAGCAGTTTATTAAACACCGGGGAGCTGTTTTTT. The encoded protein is CASSLLNTGELFF.